This TCR beta chain appears in the sequencing data of a study of human T cells and chemical hapten exposure. Study at large: TCR yield per sample varied, mainly due to pooled library volumes.

The study used a library that attached unique molecular identifiers to individual cDNA molecules. TCRdb reprocessed the RACE reads via MiXCR and lists one record per CDR3 protein. The table has 25,000 to 35,000 distinct CDR3 sequences, 6% to 7.5% seen once. V lost 6 bases to trimming and J lost 2 bases, with 11 bases between them. This CDR3 contains 13 residues. From germline, CDR1 is MDHEN and CDR2 SYDVKM. Time point given: healthy volunteer bleed at 2 weeks. The starting material, unfractionated whole blood, was used for total RNA extraction. This clonotype appeared a few times. Antigen unknown. Notes on the study in general: Sensitizing with DPC caused no change in TCRs above 1 in 1000 frequency.

The specimen sequenced was whole blood. The V call is TRBV28, the J call TRBJ2-7, with D perhaps TRBD1 or TRBD2 (6 bases each). The sequence was collected from a human donor in good health. Some clones in this sample may be carry-over from other donors' samples. The CDR3 protein is CASRLGGTYEQYF. CDR3 coding DNA: TGTGCCAGCAGATTGGGGGGCACCTACGAGCAGTACTTC.